The 26 T cell receptor beta chains below come from one sample, sequenced in a study of cytomegalovirus exposure and HLA in healthy donors. 60 Vbeta and 13 Jbeta primers were used in PCR. TCRdb keeps only in-frame clones here, not all; method: immunoSEQ multiplex PCR. Of 95,000 to 150,000 clones in the sample, 15% were seen once. Sequenced sample: PBMCs. These receptors were taken from a woman aged 18-29 years in good health and CMV-seronegative.

In its sample, this clone was seen a few times. The gene calls are TRBV9 and TRBJ1-1, with D possibly TRBD1 on 5 matching bases. The CDR3 runs 15 residues. Trimming left V 0 bases short and J 5 bases short, with 14 bases between. Per the germline V gene, CDR1 is SGDLS and CDR2 is YYNGEE. This CDR3 reads CASSVGARGLTEAFF. As DNA, the CDR3 is TGTGCCAGCAGCGTAGGGGCCCGGGGGTTGACTGAAGCTTTCTTT. Supplemented by reference TRBV9 and TRBJ1-1, the full variable domain reads DSGVTQTPKHLITATGQRVTLRCSPRSGDLSVYWYQQSLDQGLQFLIQYYNGEERAKGNILERFSAQQFPDLHSELNLSSLELGDSALYFCASSVGARGLTEAFFGQGTRLTVV.

This clone was detected only a few times. The J gene is TRBJ1-6, the V gene TRBV6-5; TRBD1 agrees at 8 bases. The CDR3 has 16 amino acids. Per germline, CDR1 MNHEY and CDR2 SVGAGI. With V trimmed by 2 bases and J by 4 bases, 4 bases remained unmatched. CDR3 sequence: CASSYGTGGYNSPLHF. In DNA form, the CDR3 reads TGTGCCAGCAGTTACGGAACAGGGGGGTATAATTCACCCCTCCACTTT.

This clone appeared a few times. The V and J genes are TRBV7-3 and TRBJ1-1; D gene uncertain. Germline lookup yields CDR1 SGHTA and CDR2 FQGTGA. V was pared by 5 bases and J by 7 bases, with 17 bases between. The CDR3 has 14 residues. CDR3: CASSPYSTTDEAFF. The CDR3, as DNA: TGTGCCAGCAGCCCATACTCCACGACTGATGAAGCTTTCTTT.

A few counts support this clone. The chain carries TRBV27 and TRBJ1-5; 7 bases agree with TRBD1. This CDR3 region has 14 residues. Germline loops: CDR1 MNHEY, CDR2 SMNVEV (reference sequence). V lost 6 bases, J lost 6 bases, and 8 bases stayed unmatched. The CDR3 DNA follows: TGTGCCAGCAGCAGACAGGGATCGGGTCAGCCCCAGCATTTT. This translates into CASSRQGSGQPQHF.

This chain connects TRBV18 to TRBJ1-5; 8 bases are a match to TRBD1. Germline CDR1 is KGHSH and CDR2 is LQKENI. The CDR3 runs 15 residues. J was trimmed by 5 bases and V by 3 bases; bases with no gene match: 6. DNA for the CDR3: TGTGCCAGCTCACCCTCAGGGGGCAGGGATCAGCCCCAGCATTTT. Amino acid sequence: CASSPSGGRDQPQHF.

This clone was detected a few times. This chain connects TRBV11-2 to TRBJ2-7; D is possibly TRBD2 (5 bases). CDR1 and CDR2 (germline): SGHAT, FQNNGV. The CDR3 is 15 residues long. V was clipped by 5 bases and J by 3 bases, with 17 bases between them. CDR3 DNA sequence: TGTGCCAGCAGCCGGTCGCCCTGGACTCACTACGAGCAGTACTTC. Protein sequence: CASSRSPWTHYEQYF.

This clone was seen only a few times. The V call is TRBV6-5, the J call TRBJ2-7, with D maybe TRBD2 (6 bases). Germline loops: CDR1 MNHEY, CDR2 SVGAGI. The CDR3 loop spans 14 amino acids. V was cut by 0 bases and J by 2 bases, with 8 bases left in between. The DNA for the CDR3 is TGTGCCAGCAGTTACTCCGGGACTCCCTACGAGCAGTACTTC. This sequence encodes CASSYSGTPYEQYF.

The CDR3: CASSYSWSQPQHF. In nucleotides, the CDR3 is TGTGCCAGCAGTTACTCATGGAGTCAGCCCCAGCATTTT. The chain links TRBV6-6 to TRBJ1-5; D not certain. The length of the CDR3 is 13 residues. Germline V gene sequence: CDR1 MNHNY, CDR2 SVGAGI (reference sequence). Trimming removed 0 bases from V and 6 bases from J, with 6 bases in between.

V usage is TRBV5-1 and J usage is TRBJ1-1; 8 bases fit TRBD1. Per germline, CDR1 SGHRS and CDR2 YFSETQ. The CDR3 totals 16 residues. V shed 4 bases and J 3 bases; nucleotides not matched to a gene: 11. The CDR3 sequence is CASSVGQGRADTEAFF. CDR3 coding DNA: TGCGCCAGCAGCGTAGGACAGGGTCGGGCTGACACTGAAGCTTTCTTT.

In its sample, this clone was seen a few times. This chain uses TRBV6-6 with TRBJ1-2, with a possible D match to TRBD1 (6 bases). Between the trimmed V and J ends, which lost 0 bases and 5 bases, there was a span of 16 bases. Germline V gene lookup returns CDR1 MNHNY and CDR2 SVGAGI (reference sequence). The CDR3 sequence is 16 residues long. The CDR3 here is CASSYSTSYREYGYTF. The CDR3 DNA is TGTGCCAGCAGTTACTCGACGAGTTACAGGGAATATGGCTACACCTTC.

The gene calls are TRBV7-3 and TRBJ1-4, with D perhaps matching TRBD1 (5 bases). CDR1 and CDR2 from the germline V gene are SGHTA and FQGTGA. This CDR3 has 21 amino acids. Trimming shortened V by 5 bases and J by 12 bases, and 40 bases separated the two germline ends. CDR3 sequence: CASSPRPMHHFAGPVCRELFF. The DNA for the CDR3 is TGTGCCAGCAGCCCCCGACCTATGCATCATTTTGCAGGGCCCGTGTGTCGGGAACTGTTTTTT.

This clone was detected a few times. The chain's CDR3 is CSVTQGSYNEQFF. The CDR3 bases are TGCAGCGTTACTCAGGGGTCCTACAATGAGCAGTTCTTC. V is TRBV29-1 and J is TRBJ2-1; D is possibly TRBD1 (6 bases). Trimming stripped 5 bases from V and 1 base from J, with 9 bases between. Germline CDR1 SQVTM, CDR2 ANQGSEA. This CDR3 has 13 residues.

The chain couples TRBV13 to TRBJ2-3, with a tentative D call TRBD2 (6 bases). The V gene lost 5 bases and the J gene lost 7 bases, with 13 bases spanning the gap. The V gene's germline CDR1 is PRHDT and CDR2 FYEKMQ (reference sequence). This CDR3 comprises 13 residues. The CDR3 bases are TGTGCCAGCAGCAAGCGGGCAGGCCATACGCAGTATTTT. Translation gives CASSKRAGHTQYF. Together with reference TRBV13 and TRBJ2-3, the CDR3 gives the full variable domain: AAGVIQSPRHLIKEKRETATLKCYPIPRHDTVYWYQQGPGQDPQFLISFYEKMQSDKGSIPDRFSAQQFSDYHSELNMSSLELGDSALYFCASSKRAGHTQYFGPGTRLTVL.

This clone has just a few counts. The chain combines TRBV2 with TRBJ1-2, with TRBD1 matching 9 bases. Unmatched junction bases numbered 9, after V lost 6 bases and J lost 7 bases. The V gene's germline CDR1 is SNHLY and CDR2 FYNNEI. The CDR3 is 14 residues long. CDR3 nucleotides: TGTGCCAGCAGCGGCGGGACAGGGAGATCTGGCTACACCTTC. Its translation is CASSGGTGRSGYTF.

This clone was observed a few times. The chain has TRBV28 and TRBJ1-5, with 7 bases fitting TRBD1. The germline V gene encodes CDR1 MDHEN and CDR2 SYDVKM. The CDR3 has 16 residues. The J segment lost 3 bases and the V segment lost 5 bases, leaving 10 bases of the junction unmatched. The CDR3 reads CASSQGVGGLNQPQHF. In DNA, the CDR3 is TGTGCCAGCAGTCAGGGGGTAGGGGGCCTCAATCAGCCCCAGCATTTT.

The sample holds a few counts of this clone. The conserved final phenylalanine or tryptophan is absent from the CDR3, which likely points to a read error. The DNA is omitted, as the CDR3 cannot be located on it reliably, and the CDR3 follows TCRdb's listing. V is TRBV5-4 and J is TRBJ1-4; the table gives TRBD1 as D, unverified against the DNA. The CDR3 totals 14 residues, both ends included. The germline V gene encodes CDR1 SGHNT and CDR2 YYREEE (reference sequence). CDR3 sequence reads: CASSSEGVNEKMFL.

The chain uses TRBV13 and TRBJ2-3, with TRBD1 identical over 7 bases. Germline CDR1 and CDR2: PRHDT and FYEKMQ (reference sequence). The junction had 4 bases not matched to a gene; V was cut back by 4 bases and J by 3 bases. The CDR3 has 14 amino acids. In DNA, the CDR3 is TGTGCCAGCAGCTGGAACAGGGGAACAGATACGCAGTATTTT. This codes for CASSWNRGTDTQYF.

This clone came up a few times. An end of the junction does not agree with germline; a read error may underlie this. The chain employs TRBV2 and TRBJ1-1, with D possibly TRBD1 on 6 matching bases. Germline values: CDR1 SNHLY, CDR2 FYNNEI. The CDR3 runs to 16 residues. CDR3 sequence: CTSSESGRGGHTEAFF. CDR3 in DNA: TGTACCAGCAGTGAATCGGGTAGGGGGGGACACACTGAAGCTTTCTTT.

There are a few counts of this clone. At one of its ends the junction is not consistent with the germline gene, which may arise from a read error. The CDR3 reads CASSQEQARLFLHF. DNA of the CDR3: TGCGCCAGCAGCCAGGAACAAGCCCGACTATTTCTCCACTTC. The rearrangement joins TRBV4-1 to TRBJ1-2, with no clear D. CDR1 is MGHRA and CDR2 is YSYEKL in the germline V gene. The length of the CDR3 is 14 residues.

This chain links TRBV9 with TRBJ2-1; 14 bases match TRBD2. There are 18 residues in the CDR3. The ends lost 0 bases at V and 6 bases at J; junction bases unmatched: 8. CDR1 SGDLS and CDR2 YYNGEE come from the germline V gene. The DNA for the CDR3 is TGTGCCAGCAGCGTAGGACTAGCGGGAGGGACTTTAGGCAATGAGCAGTTCTTC. Its translation is CASSVGLAGGTLGNEQFF.

The rearrangement links TRBV14 to TRBJ2-1; possible D gene TRBD2, 6 bases. Trimming pared 1 base from V and 8 bases from J, leaving 15 bases between. The CDR3 contains 15 residues. Germline CDR1 is SGHDN and CDR2 is FVKESK. The CDR3 DNA reads TGTGCCAGCAGCCAAGTGGGGGGTAGCATGGATGAGCAGTTCTTC. Protein: CASSQVGGSMDEQFF. Variable domain in full (rest from reference TRBV14 and TRBJ2-1): EAGVTQFPSHSVIEKGQTVTLRCDPISGHDNLYWYRRVMGKEIKFLLHFVKESKQDESGMPNNRFLAERTGGTYSTLKVQPAELEDSGVYFCASSQVGGSMDEQFFGPGTRLTVL.

The chain employs TRBV7-8 and TRBJ2-1; TRBD2 agrees at 15 bases. Germline loops: CDR1 SGHVS, CDR2 FQNEAQ. CDR3 size: 19 residues. V trimming: 3 bases; J trimming: 5 bases; junction bases outside the gene matches: 11. This CDR3 reads CASSFEGLAGGLGNNEQFF. As DNA, the CDR3 is TGTGCCAGCAGCTTCGAGGGACTAGCGGGGGGACTTGGGAACAATGAGCAGTTCTTC.

The chain has TRBV5-4 and TRBJ1-2, with 8 bases identical to TRBD1. J was trimmed by 8 bases and V by 4 bases; bases with no gene match: 13. This CDR3 is built from 15 residues. Germline values: CDR1 SGHNT, CDR2 YYREEE (reference sequence). CDR3 DNA sequence: TGTGCCAGCAGCCCGGGGCAGGGGGCCGCCCTAGGCTACACCTTC. The encoded protein is CASSPGQGAALGYTF.

The sample holds a few counts of this clone. J is TRBJ2-3 and V is TRBV11-2, with 12 bases lining up with TRBD2. Germline V gives CDR1 SGHAT, CDR2 FQNNGV. J lost 1 base, V lost 3 bases, and 11 bases had no gene match. The CDR3 is 19 amino acids. This CDR3 is CASSFQGLAGGIGTDTQYF. The CDR3 nucleotides read TGTGCCAGCAGCTTTCAGGGGCTAGCGGGGGGGATTGGCACAGATACGCAGTATTTT.

This clone has just a few counts. The V gene is TRBV5-5, the J gene TRBJ1-1; D uncertain. This CDR3 has 17 residues. Per germline, CDR1 SGHKS and CDR2 YYEKEE (reference sequence). V gave up 0 bases and J gave up 0 bases, with 15 bases separating them. CDR3 DNA sequence: TGTGCCAGCAGCTTGGCGGAGATGGTCGTTTTGAACACTGAAGCTTTCTTT. This codes for CASSLAEMVVLNTEAFF.

The CDR3 region is CSVEVGTGVEQYF. The CDR3 DNA sequence: TGCAGCGTTGAAGTCGGTACAGGGGTCGAGCAGTACTTC. The V call is TRBV29-1, the J call TRBJ2-7; 7 bases are shared with TRBD1. The CDR3 has 13 residues. Unmatched junction bases numbered 6, after V lost 1 base and J lost 6 bases. Germline CDR1 and CDR2: SQVTM and ANQGSEA.